Shown below are 32 T cell receptor beta chains from a single sample sequenced in a study of CD8 T cells in ankylosing spondylitis. TCRdb re-called the 5' RACE reads through MiXCR, storing one row per CDR3 protein. The data hold around 300,000 distinct CDR3 sequences, with around a tenth observed a single time. The source material was blood, either unsorted or a sorted T cell fraction (not recorded which). These receptors came from a female donor with ankylosing spondylitis or in good health (not recorded which).

Many counts were recorded for this clonotype. This chain connects TRBV11-2 to TRBJ1-1; unclear D gene. Looked up from germline, CDR1 is SGHAT and CDR2 is FQNNGV. Trimming pared 2 bases from V and 5 bases from J, leaving 15 bases between. The CDR3 length is 15 residues. The CDR3, as DNA: TGTGCCAGCAGCTTACGATTCGGGATCGGAACTGAAGCTTTCTTT. Amino acids: CASSLRFGIGTEAFF.

This clonotype was recorded at least ten times. This sequence joins TRBV29-1 and TRBJ1-2; possibly TRBD1 for D (6 bases). Trimming removed 6 bases from V and 6 bases from J, with 20 bases in between. Germline CDR1 is SQVTM and CDR2 is ANQGSEA. The CDR3 runs to 14 residues. For the CDR3, the DNA is TGCAGCGTCAGGTTATCGGGGGCGCGAGATGGCTACACCTTC. Translation gives CSVRLSGARDGYTF.

This clonotype was seen many times. The chain has TRBV10-3 and TRBJ1-4, with 9 positions matching TRBD1. The CDR3 is made up of 14 amino acids. Looked up from germline, CDR1 is ENHRY and CDR2 is SYGVKD. After removal of 8 bases from V and 8 bases from J, the junction contained 9 bases not matched to a gene. In DNA form, the CDR3 reads TGTGCCATCTCGAGGACAGGGGTTGGGGAAAAACTGTTTTTT. This sequence encodes CAISRTGVGEKLFF.

A few counts support this clonotype. The rearrangement uses TRBV5-1 and TRBJ2-1; a weak D match, TRBD1 (6 bases). The CDR3 is 20 amino acids. Trimming removed 0 bases at V and 0 bases at J, with 22 bases between. CDR1 and CDR2 from the germline V gene are SGHRS and YFSETQ. The DNA for the CDR3 is TGCGCCAGCAGCTTGGTTGAAAAAATCGACCGGGACAACTCCTACAATGAGCAGTTCTTC. Translated, it gives CASSLVEKIDRDNSYNEQFF. The full variable domain, its missing parts supplied by reference TRBV5-1 and TRBJ2-1, is KAGVTQTPRYLIKTRGQQVTLSCSPISGHRSVSWYQQTPGQGLQFLFEYFSETQRNKGNFPGRFSGRQFSNSRSEMNVSTLELGDSALYLCASSLVEKIDRDNSYNEQFFGPGTRLTVL.

This clonotype came up many times. The gene calls are TRBV5-1 and TRBJ2-2; unclear D gene. With 4 bases removed from V and 4 bases from J, the gap between germline ends came to 14 bases. Germline CDR1 SGHRS, CDR2 YFSETQ. The CDR3 has 15 amino acids. In nucleotides, the CDR3 is TGCGCCAGCAGCCAAGATCCGACCGGCACCGGGGAGCTGTTTTTT. It translates to CASSQDPTGTGELFF.

This clonotype has at least ten counts. V usage is TRBV5-5 and J usage is TRBJ1-4; no clear D gene. V dropped 2 bases and J dropped 4 bases, with 3 bases sitting between them. CDR3 length: 12 amino acids. Germline CDR1 reads SGHKS; CDR2 reads YYEKEE (reference sequence). CDR3 coding DNA: TGTGCCAGCAGCTTACTTAATGAAAAACTGTTTTTT. Translated, it gives CASSLLNEKLFF.

This clonotype was detected ten times or more. CDR3 sequence: CASCPGEGFKDEQYF. CDR3 nucleotide sequence: TGTGCCAGCTGCCCGGGGGAGGGGTTTAAGGACGAGCAGTACTTC. This rearrangement joins TRBV6-1 to TRBJ2-7, with TRBD2 identical over 7 bases. V lost 8 bases, J lost 5 bases, and 15 bases stayed unmatched. CDR1 and CDR2 (germline): MNHNS, SASEGT. The CDR3 extends over 15 amino acids.

This sequence joins TRBV12-3 or TRBV12-4 and TRBJ1-5; TRBD1 matches at 7 bases. The CDR3 is 16 amino acids. The V segment lost 7 bases and the J segment 6 bases; nucleotides outside the gene matches: 15. The CDR3 DNA follows: TGTGCCAGCACTCCCCGTGGGGGGGCAGGGGGTCAGCCCCAGCATTTT. It is translated as CASTPRGGAGGQPQHF.

Notes on this clonotype: This sequence may be a read error, since a much larger clone differs from it by one base. The chain combines TRBV28 with TRBJ2-7; D not certain. The CDR3 loop spans 15 amino acids. The germline V gene has CDR1 MDHEN and CDR2 SYDVKM. The CDR3 loop reads CASMPNGVQNYEQSF. The CDR3 nucleotides read TGTGCCAGCATGCCCAATGGCGTCCAGAACTACGAGCAGTCCTTC.

CDR3 DNA: TGTGCCAGCAGCCCCGGGACAGGGTCTCTTGGGGTGGCCAAAAACATTCAGTACTTC. It translates to CASSPGTGSLGVAKNIQYF. The chain has TRBV12-3 or TRBV12-4 and TRBJ2-4; 9 bases align to TRBD1. V was clipped by 6 bases and J by 1 base; unmatched bases: 16. There are 19 residues in the CDR3.

The rearrangement uses TRBV19 and TRBJ1-1, with 7 bases aligning to TRBD1. Unmatched junction bases numbered 5, after V lost 7 bases and J lost 0 bases. The V gene's germline CDR1 is LNHDA and CDR2 SQIVND (reference sequence). The CDR3 sequence is 14 residues long. The CDR3 DNA sequence: TGTGCCAGTACCCTGACAGGGATGAACACTGAAGCTTTCTTT. It codes for CASTLTGMNTEAFF. The whole variable domain, remainder taken from reference TRBV19 and TRBJ1-1, is DGGITQSPKYLFRKEGQNVTLSCEQNLNHDAMYWYRQDPGQGLRLIYYSQIVNDFQKGDIAEGYSVSREKKESFPLTVTSAQKNPTAFYLCASTLTGMNTEAFFGQGTRLTVV.

This clonotype was recorded many times. The J gene is TRBJ2-5, the V gene TRBV25-1; D tentatively fits TRBD1 or TRBD2 (5 bases each). Between the trimmed V and J ends, which lost 4 bases and 5 bases, there was a span of 26 bases. Germline values: CDR1 MGHDK, CDR2 SYGVNS. The length of the CDR3 is 18 residues. The CDR3: CASSVPRLLGRVKETQYF. CDR3 sequence (DNA): TGTGCCAGCAGTGTCCCCAGGTTGTTGGGGCGGGTGAAGGAGACCCAGTACTTC.

This clonotype was detected ten times or more. The chain joins TRBV27 to TRBJ2-3; D possibly corresponds to TRBD2 (6 bases). The CDR3 loop spans 16 amino acids. V shed 0 bases and J shed 4 bases, with 14 bases lying between them. Germline assignment: CDR1 MNHEY and CDR2 SMNVEV (reference sequence). This CDR3 is CASSLSIGGWADTQYF. The CDR3 DNA reads as TGTGCCAGCAGTTTATCGATCGGGGGTTGGGCAGATACGCAGTATTTT.

This chain joins TRBV5-1 and TRBJ2-1, with TRBD1 as a possible D gene (6 bases). The length of the CDR3 is 17 residues. Looked up from germline, CDR1 is SGHRS and CDR2 is YFSETQ. With 0 bases removed from V and 8 bases from J, the gap between germline ends came to 21 bases. In DNA form, the CDR3 reads TGCGCCAGCAGCTTGGGGCCGCAGGGGTTTGGGCGCGATGAGCAGTTCTTC. This sequence encodes CASSLGPQGFGRDEQFF.

This clonotype was picked up many times. This chain joins TRBV5-1 and TRBJ2-7; D not resolved. CDR1 and CDR2 (germline): SGHRS, YFSETQ. This CDR3 is built from 16 residues. Trimming left V 4 bases short and J 3 bases short, with 20 bases between. The CDR3 DNA reads as TGCGCCAGCAGCATGACACCCCTGGGGAACAACTACGAGCAGTACTTC. This sequence encodes CASSMTPLGNNYEQYF.

At least ten counts were recorded for this clonotype. The rearrangement links TRBV29-1 to TRBJ2-7; TRBD1 might be the D (5 bases). V shed 4 bases and J shed 2 bases, with 12 bases lying between them. The CDR3 extends over 13 amino acids. CDR1 and CDR2 (germline): SQVTM, ANQGSEA. CDR3 DNA sequence: TGCAGCGTTGGGCAGGGCTTTGCCTACGAGCAGTACTTC. Translation: CSVGQGFAYEQYF.

This clonotype was found a few times. The chain combines TRBV27 with TRBJ1-6, with D uncertain. The CDR3 has 15 residues. Germline V gene lookup returns CDR1 MNHEY and CDR2 SMNVEV (reference sequence). The ends were cut back, 6 bases at V and 0 bases at J, with 9 bases in the middle. CDR3 DNA: TGTGCCAGCAGGTTTATAGCCTCCTATAATTCACCCCTCCACTTT. Amino acid sequence: CASRFIASYNSPLHF.

This clonotype appeared many times. The chain's CDR3 is CASSVASAGRSYNEQFF. The CDR3 DNA is TGTGCCAGCAGCGTAGCGTCAGCGGGGCGCTCCTACAATGAGCAGTTCTTC. The chain couples TRBV9 to TRBJ2-1, with TRBD2 matching over 7 bases. Germline CDR1 is SGDLS and CDR2 is YYNGEE. Trimming took 0 bases from V and 0 from J; bases not matched to a gene: 6. The CDR3 is made up of 17 amino acids. Supplemented by reference TRBV9 and TRBJ2-1, the full variable domain reads DSGVTQTPKHLITATGQRVTLRCSPRSGDLSVYWYQQSLDQGLQFLIQYYNGEERAKGNILERFSAQQFPDLHSELNLSSLELGDSALYFCASSVASAGRSYNEQFFGPGTRLTVL.

In its sample, this clonotype was seen a few times. V usage is TRBV7-8 and J usage is TRBJ2-7; no reliable D call. Germline V CDR1 and CDR2: SGHVS, FQNEAQ. V gave up 4 bases and J gave up 8 bases, with 15 bases separating them. The CDR3 extends over 13 amino acids. The CDR3 bases are TGTGCCAGCAGCTCAACTGACGGCTCGCAGCAGTACTTC. Its translation: CASSSTDGSQQYF.

The chain is built from TRBV4-3 and TRBJ1-5; D gene ambiguous. Trimming left V 0 bases short and J 4 bases short, with 10 bases between. This CDR3 contains 15 residues. CDR1 is LGHNA, CDR2 YSLEER, per germline. The CDR3 DNA follows: TGCGCCAGCAGCCAAGAGATAGGCCCAAATCAGCCCCAGCATTTT. Its protein product is CASSQEIGPNQPQHF.

This clonotype has more than one count but fewer than ten. The J gene is TRBJ2-7, the V gene TRBV27, with a possible D match to TRBD1 (6 bases). The CDR3 is 15 residues long. With 4 bases removed from V and 5 bases from J, the gap between germline ends came to 18 bases. Germline lookup yields CDR1 MNHEY and CDR2 SMNVEV (reference sequence). CDR3 sequence (DNA): TGTGCCAGCAGTTCGGTCAGGGACAAAAGAGACGAGCAGTACTTC. As protein: CASSSVRDKRDEQYF.

In this sample, this clonotype turned up a few times. The gene calls are TRBV12-3 or TRBV12-4 and TRBJ1-2; a possible D gene is TRBD1 (5 bases). The CDR3 is 12 amino acids. Trimming removed 3 bases from V and 6 bases from J, with 8 bases in between. The CDR3 DNA reads TGTGCCAGCAGTTTCGGGGGGGATGGCTACACCTTC. This sequence encodes CASSFGGDGYTF.

This clonotype was picked up many times. The genes are TRBV7-3 and TRBJ2-1; 11 bases fit TRBD2. The CDR3 is 16 amino acids. Germline V gene sequence: CDR1 SGHTA, CDR2 FQGTGA. The J segment lost 9 bases and the V segment lost 5 bases, leaving 12 bases of the junction unmatched. CDR3 DNA sequence: TGTGCCAGCAGCCCCTTGACTAGCGGGGCGTATAGTGAGCAGTTCTTC. It is translated as CASSPLTSGAYSEQFF. Filled out from reference TRBV7-3 and TRBJ2-1, the complete variable domain reads GAGVSQTPSNKVTEKGKYVELRCDPISGHTALYWYRQSLGQGPEFLIYFQGTGAADDSGLPNDRFFAVRPEGSVSTLKIQRTERGDSAVYLCASSPLTSGAYSEQFFGPGTRLTVL.

This clonotype was observed at least ten times. This rearrangement joins TRBV10-3 to TRBJ1-4; D may be TRBD1 (5 bases). The CDR3 has 14 residues. V was clipped by 8 bases and J by 4 bases, with 14 bases between them. The germline V gene has CDR1 ENHRY and CDR2 SYGVKD. CDR3 bases: TGTGCCATCGCAAGGGGAGTGGGTAATGAAAAACTGTTTTTT. Translating gives CAIARGVGNEKLFF.

Ten or more counts support this clonotype. The chain couples TRBV6-4 to TRBJ2-2; 7 nucleotides agree with TRBD2. Trimming cost V 0 bases and J 0 bases; bases outside gene matches: 1. This CDR3 contains 16 residues. The V gene's germline CDR1 is MRHNA and CDR2 SNTAGT. The DNA for the CDR3 is TGTGCCAGCAGTGACTCGAGCGGGACGAACACCGGGGAGCTGTTTTTT. Residues: CASSDSSGTNTGELFF.

The chain combines TRBV10-2 with TRBJ2-7; D is perhaps TRBD1 or TRBD2 (5 bases each). The CDR3 consists of 12 residues. Trimming cost V 5 bases and J 7 bases, with 12 bases left between them. Germline V gene lookup returns CDR1 WSHSY and CDR2 SAAADI. The CDR3 region is CASSPGTGEQYF. CDR3 sequence (DNA): TGCGCCAGCAGTCCGGGGACGGGAGAGCAGTACTTC.

This chain links TRBV5-8 with TRBJ2-4, with TRBD1 matching 10 bases. Per germline, CDR1 SGHTS and CDR2 YDEGEE. J gave up 1 base and V 3 bases, and 1 base lay outside the gene matches. This CDR3 spans 15 amino acids. CDR3 in amino acids: CASSWGQGAKNIQYF. The CDR3 DNA sequence: TGTGCCAGCAGCTGGGGACAGGGGGCCAAAAACATTCAGTACTTC.

The rearrangement links TRBV5-5 to TRBJ1-5; TRBD1 matches at 7 bases. V shed 3 bases and J 3 bases; nucleotides not matched to a gene: 6. Germline-derived CDR1 and CDR2 are SGHKS and YYEKEE (reference sequence). The CDR3 is 15 amino acids. The CDR3 region has the DNA TGTGCCAGCAGCTGGCAGACAGGGCCCAATCAGCCCCAGCATTTT. It specifies CASSWQTGPNQPQHF.

Notes on this clonotype: This may be a read error, as it is one base from a much larger clone. V is TRBV28 and J is TRBJ2-1, with 7 bases aligning to TRBD2. The CDR3 is made up of 10 amino acids. Germline loops: CDR1 MDHEN, CDR2 SYDVKM. The CDR3 nucleotides are TGTGCCAGCGGCCGGGAGGTTACGATCTTC. Amino acids: CASGREVTIF.

The chain links TRBV20-1 to TRBJ2-1; 8 bases match TRBD1. Looked up from germline, CDR1 is DFQATT and CDR2 is SNEGSKA (reference sequence). The J segment lost 8 bases and the V segment lost 2 bases, leaving 11 bases of the junction unmatched. This CDR3 has 15 residues. The CDR3 reads CSARRPGTGGHEQFF. The CDR3 DNA follows: TGCAGTGCTAGAAGACCAGGGACAGGTGGCCATGAGCAGTTCTTC.

This rearrangement joins TRBV5-5 to TRBJ1-6, with 9 bases identical to TRBD1. CDR1 SGHKS and CDR2 YYEKEE come from the germline V gene (reference sequence). V was clipped by 4 bases and J by 3 bases; unmatched bases: 5. The CDR3 extends over 16 amino acids. CDR3 sequence: CASSTGTGLYNSPLHF. CDR3 sequence (DNA): TGTGCCAGCAGCACCGGGACAGGGCTCTATAATTCACCCCTCCACTTT.

This clonotype was detected ten times or more. The J gene is TRBJ2-4, the V gene TRBV5-6; D not certain. The CDR3 has 13 residues. The germline gives CDR1 SGHDT, CDR2 YYEEEE. Trimming took 2 bases from V and 0 from J, leaving 3 bases between them. DNA for the CDR3: TGTGCCAGCAGCTTAATAGCCAAAAACATTCAGTACTTC. Its protein product is CASSLIAKNIQYF.